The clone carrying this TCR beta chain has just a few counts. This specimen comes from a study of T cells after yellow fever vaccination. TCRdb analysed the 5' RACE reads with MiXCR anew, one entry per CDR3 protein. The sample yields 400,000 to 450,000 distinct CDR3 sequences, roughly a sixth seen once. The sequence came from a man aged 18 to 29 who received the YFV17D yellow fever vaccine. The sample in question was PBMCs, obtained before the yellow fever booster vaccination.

The CDR3 sequence: CASSLVWGTEATNEKLFF. In nucleotides, the CDR3 is TGTGCCAGCAGTTTAGTGTGGGGAACAGAAGCAACTAATGAAAAACTGTTTTTT. The gene calls are TRBV12-3 or TRBV12-4 and TRBJ1-4; D remains ambiguous. The V end was cut by 1 base, the J end by 0 bases, with 15 bases between. The CDR3 is 18 amino acids.